These T cell receptor beta chains were read from a single sample in a study of cytomegalovirus exposure and HLA in healthy donors. Repertoires were generated with immunoSEQ multiplex PCR, while TCRdb's copy carries only in-frame clones and drops some. This sample has about 220,000 clones, with approximately 86% found just once. The material sequenced was PBMCs. Receptor source: a woman younger than 35 in good health and CMV-seronegative. Each CDR3 is given with its conserved first and last residue. D genes are given only for firm matches. Clone sizes are given selectively: once, few, many, or a class where the clone is expanded.

CDR3,DNA,V,size,J,D
CASSLDRTSYNEQFF,TGTGCCAGCAGTCTCGACAGAACTTCCTACAATGAGCAGTTCTTC,TRBV6-5,-,TRBJ2-1,-
CASSQDSTGRQFF,TGCGCCAGCAGCCAAGATTCCACAGGCAGGCAGTTCTTC,TRBV4-3,once,TRBJ2-1,-
CASRGQGNTEAFF,TGTGCCAGCAGAGGACAGGGGAACACTGAAGCTTTCTTT,TRBV28,-,TRBJ1-1,TRBD1
CASKREGWTGELFF,TGTGCCAGCAAGCGGGAGGGCTGGACCGGGGAGCTGTTTTTT,TRBV11-2,-,TRBJ2-2,TRBD2
CSVIGYQETQYF,TGCAGCGTAATCGGGTACCAAGAGACCCAGTACTTC,TRBV29-1,-,TRBJ2-5,-
CASSCPGQGVYEQYF,TGTGCCAGCAGTTGTCCGGGACAGGGGGTCTACGAGCAGTACTTC,TRBV28,-,TRBJ2-7,TRBD1
CASTGLAGREQYF,TGTGCCAGCACTGGACTAGCGGGACGGGAGCAGTACTTC,TRBV6-6,few,TRBJ2-7,TRBD2
CASSSQRGSSYNEQFF,TGTGCCAGCAGCTCCCAGCGGGGAAGCTCCTACAATGAGCAGTTCTTC,TRBV27,-,TRBJ2-1,TRBD2
CAWSGIQGNKAFF,TGTGCCTGGAGTGGCATACAGGGGAATAAAGCTTTCTTT,TRBV30,-,TRBJ1-1,TRBD1
CASSHTSTGVNTEAFF,TGTGCCAGCAGTCACACCAGTACAGGGGTGAACACTGAAGCTTTCTTT,TRBV27,-,TRBJ1-1,TRBD1
CASRTTGTTYQPQHF,TGTGCCAGCAGGACGACCGGGACAACTTATCAGCCCCAGCATTTT,TRBV6-1,-,TRBJ1-5,-
CASSQTSSGGMNEQYF,TGTGCCAGCAGCCAAACCTCATCGGGAGGGATGAACGAGCAGTACTTC,TRBV11-1,-,TRBJ2-7,TRBD2
CASRENRDRYTF,TGTGCCAGCAGAGAGAACAGGGATCGCTACACCTTC,TRBV28,-,TRBJ1-2,-
CASSPRQVFQETQYF,TGTGCCAGCAGTCCCAGACAGGTCTTTCAGGAGACCCAGTACTTC,TRBV27,once,TRBJ2-5,-
CASSLPGQGHEQYF,TGTGCCAGCAGCCTCCCGGGACAGGGCCACGAGCAGTACTTC,TRBV7-9,-,TRBJ2-7,TRBD1
CASSSGTAIDYEQYF,TGTGCCAGCAGCTCAGGGACAGCGATTGACTACGAGCAGTACTTC,TRBV7-9,-,TRBJ2-7,TRBD1
CASSEGAGGYTF,TGTGCCAGTTCTGAGGGGGCTGGTGGCTACACCTTC,TRBV13,once,TRBJ1-2,TRBD1
CASSLAGPSSGEQYF,TGTGCCAGCAGCTTAGCGGGACCATCTAGCGGAGAGCAGTACTTC,TRBV7-2,-,TRBJ2-7,TRBD2
CASSDAAVNTEAFF,TGTGCCAGCAGTGACGCGGCGGTGAACACTGAAGCTTTCTTT,TRBV27,-,TRBJ1-1,-
CASSLEPLAGGRGEQYF,TGTGCCAGCAGCTTAGAGCCCCTAGCGGGAGGGAGGGGAGAGCAGTACTTC,TRBV7-2,once,TRBJ2-7,TRBD2
CASSSAGASYNEQFF,TGTGCCAGCAGCTCAGCGGGAGCCTCCTACAATGAGCAGTTCTTC,TRBV4-2,-,TRBJ2-1,TRBD2
CASSRITNEQFF,TGCGCCAGCAGCCGCATTACAAATGAGCAGTTCTTC,TRBV4-1,-,TRBJ2-1,-
CASSEYGSNQPQHF,TGTGCCAGCAGTGAATATGGCAGCAATCAGCCCCAGCATTTT,TRBV2,-,TRBJ1-5,-
CASSPVVGGVFF,TGTGCCAGCAGTCCGGTCGTCGGGGGGGTATTCTTT,TRBV6-5,-,TRBJ1-1,-
CASSQPTVIVYEQYF,TGCGCCAGCAGCCAGCCCACAGTGATCGTCTACGAGCAGTACTTC,TRBV4-3,-,TRBJ2-7,-
CASSLTPPTVYEQYF,TGTGCCAGCAGTCTAACCCCACCGACAGTTTACGAGCAGTACTTC,TRBV28,few,TRBJ2-7,-
CASSDPGRSNEKLFF,TGTGCCAGCAGTGATCCCGGGAGGAGTAATGAAAAACTGTTTTTT,TRBV25-1,-,TRBJ1-4,-
CASSQTSGFYNEQFF,TGTGCCAGCAGCCAAACTAGCGGGTTTTACAATGAGCAGTTCTTC,TRBV4-2,-,TRBJ2-1,TRBD2
CASSSSGVNYGYTF,TGTGCCAGCAGCTCTTCGGGGGTGAACTATGGCTACACCTTC,TRBV7-9,-,TRBJ1-2,-
CALGTSNPDTQYF,TGTGCCCTCGGGACTAGCAATCCAGATACGCAGTATTTT,TRBV10-3,-,TRBJ2-3,TRBD2
CASSLTESYEQYF,TGTGCCAGTAGTCTCACAGAGAGCTACGAGCAGTACTTC,TRBV19,-,TRBJ2-7,-
CASSEEGPGGYEQYF,TGTGCCAGCAGTGAAGAGGGTCCAGGGGGATACGAGCAGTACTTC,TRBV6-1,once,TRBJ2-7,TRBD1
CASAGGLSYEQYF,TGTGCCAGCGCCGGAGGGCTCTCCTACGAGCAGTACTTC,TRBV28,once,TRBJ2-7,-
CASSLGGRAYEQYF,TGTGCCAGCAGTTTAGGGGGGAGGGCCTACGAGCAGTACTTC,TRBV27,-,TRBJ2-7,TRBD2
CASSPTPRSSYNEQFF,TGTGCCAGCAGCCCGACTCCCCGGAGCTCCTACAATGAGCAGTTCTTC,TRBV7-9,-,TRBJ2-1,-
CASSPTGKMAGANVLTF,TGTGCCAGCTCACCGACAGGGAAAATGGCTGGGGCCAACGTCCTGACTTTC,TRBV18,-,TRBJ2-6,TRBD1
CASASGQETQPQHF,TGTGCCAGCGCCTCGGGACAGGAGACTCAGCCCCAGCATTTT,TRBV28,few,TRBJ1-5,TRBD1
CSVDDRARGRVTEAFF,TGCAGCGTTGATGATAGGGCCAGGGGGCGTGTAACTGAAGCTTTCTTT,TRBV29-1,-,TRBJ1-1,TRBD1
CASSEWDRRNNYGYTF,TGTGCCAGCAGCGAATGGGACAGGAGAAATAACTATGGCTACACCTTC,TRBV7-2,-,TRBJ1-2,TRBD1
CASSQMTSGYNEQFF,TGTGCCAGCAGCCAAATGACTAGCGGATACAATGAGCAGTTCTTC,TRBV4-2,few,TRBJ2-1,TRBD2
CAISDREPPGTGELFF,TGTGCCATCAGTGATCGGGAGCCCCCGGGCACCGGGGAGCTGTTTTTT,TRBV10-3,-,TRBJ2-2,-
CASSLAAGQETQYF,TGCGCCAGCAGCTTGGCCGCGGGTCAGGAGACCCAGTACTTC,TRBV5-1,once,TRBJ2-5,-
CASSPRLAGGTYNEQFF,TGTGCCAGCAGCCCAAGACTAGCGGGAGGCACCTACAATGAGCAGTTCTTC,TRBV11-2,-,TRBJ2-1,TRBD2
CASQRWGGEKLFF,TGTGCCAGCCAGAGGTGGGGGGGAGAAAAACTGTTTTTT,TRBV2,-,TRBJ1-4,-
CASSQVDRGNEQFF,TGTGCCAGCAGCCAAGTAGACAGGGGGAATGAGCAGTTCTTC,TRBV14,-,TRBJ2-1,TRBD1
CASRGQGRDQPQHF,TGTGCCAGCAGGGGACAGGGGAGAGATCAGCCCCAGCATTTT,TRBV6-5,-,TRBJ1-5,TRBD1
CAIREDEEAMNTVRRVGVF,TGTGCCATCAGGGAGGACGAGGAAGCCATGAACACTGTCCGAAGGGTAGGGGTCTTT,TRBV10-3,-,TRBJ1-1,-
CASSLVTGINTGELFF,TGCGCCAGCAGCTTGGTAACCGGGATTAACACCGGGGAGCTGTTTTTT,TRBV5-1,-,TRBJ2-2,-
CASSPTGYFYEQYF,TGTGCCAGCAGCCCAACGGGGTATTTTTACGAGCAGTACTTC,TRBV27,-,TRBJ2-7,-
CASSLWTGGQYNEQFF,TGTGCCAGCAGCTTGTGGACGGGAGGGCAATACAATGAGCAGTTCTTC,TRBV7-9,-,TRBJ2-1,TRBD2
CASRPLTSGTHNEQFF,TGTGCCAGCAGACCCCTTACTAGCGGGACCCACAATGAGCAGTTCTTC,TRBV2,-,TRBJ2-1,TRBD2
CASALPGASGGTDTQYF,TGCGCCAGCGCACTCCCCGGAGCTAGCGGGGGCACAGATACGCAGTATTTT,TRBV5-1,-,TRBJ2-3,TRBD2
CASSFNRGRTEAFF,TGTGCCAGCAGCTTTAACAGGGGACGCACTGAAGCTTTCTTT,TRBV5-8,-,TRBJ1-1,TRBD1
CASSRTSANTGELFF,TGTGCCAGCAGCCGGACTAGCGCGAACACCGGGGAGCTGTTTTTT,TRBV7-6,few,TRBJ2-2,TRBD2
CASSLRHGANNEKLFF,TGTGCCAGCAGCTTACGTCACGGAGCAAATAATGAAAAACTGTTTTTT,TRBV11-3,-,TRBJ1-4,-
CASNVGALTDTQYF,TGTGCCAGTAATGTTGGGGCCCTCACAGATACGCAGTATTTT,TRBV19,-,TRBJ2-3,-
CASSFQGPNQPQHF,TGTGCCAGCAGCTTCCAGGGGCCAAATCAGCCCCAGCATTTT,TRBV5-4,few,TRBJ1-5,-
CASTGIHLEAFF,TGTGCCAGCACGGGAATTCACCTTGAAGCTTTCTTT,TRBV2,-,TRBJ1-1,-
CASSVGTERGGYTF,TGTGCCAGCAGTGTCGGGACGGAGCGGGGTGGCTACACCTTC,TRBV6-1,-,TRBJ1-2,-